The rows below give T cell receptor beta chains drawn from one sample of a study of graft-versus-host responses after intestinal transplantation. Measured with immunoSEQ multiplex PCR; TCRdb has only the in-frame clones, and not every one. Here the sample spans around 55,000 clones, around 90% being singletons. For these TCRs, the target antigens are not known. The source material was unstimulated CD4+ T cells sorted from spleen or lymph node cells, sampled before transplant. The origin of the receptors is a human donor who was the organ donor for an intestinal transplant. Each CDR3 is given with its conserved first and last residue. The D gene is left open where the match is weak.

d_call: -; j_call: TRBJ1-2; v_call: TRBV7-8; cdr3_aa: CASSSEVPTGNYGYTF
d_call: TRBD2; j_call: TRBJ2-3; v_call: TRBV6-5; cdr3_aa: CASSKGAGGTDTQYF
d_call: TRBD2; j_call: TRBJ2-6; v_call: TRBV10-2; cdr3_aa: CASSGLAGISGANVLTF
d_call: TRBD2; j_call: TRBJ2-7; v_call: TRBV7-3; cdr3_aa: CASSLTGRGEQYF
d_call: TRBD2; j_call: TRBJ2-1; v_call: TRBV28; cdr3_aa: CATGASGRGRAYNEQFF
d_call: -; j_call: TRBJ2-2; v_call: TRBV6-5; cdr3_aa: CASSRSEANTGELFF
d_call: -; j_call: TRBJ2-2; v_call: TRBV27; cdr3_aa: CASSPGANTGELFF
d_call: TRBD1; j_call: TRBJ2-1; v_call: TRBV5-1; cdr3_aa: CASSLDRQGLGEQFF
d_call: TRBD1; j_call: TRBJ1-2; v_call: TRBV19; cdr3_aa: CASSFDRAVTF
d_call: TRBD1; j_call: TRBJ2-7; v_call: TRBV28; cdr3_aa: CASSLTGDLPTYEQYF
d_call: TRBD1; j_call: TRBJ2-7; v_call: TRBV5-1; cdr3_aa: CASSLGTAFYEQYF
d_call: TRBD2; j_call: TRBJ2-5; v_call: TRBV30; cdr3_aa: CAWSVGSGKGETQYF
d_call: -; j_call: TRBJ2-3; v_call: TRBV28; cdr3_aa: CASSWEGGTDTQYF
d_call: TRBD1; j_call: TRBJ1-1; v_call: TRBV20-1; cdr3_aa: CSAPRDSEAFF
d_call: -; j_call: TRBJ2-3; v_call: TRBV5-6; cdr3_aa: CASSLAGGITDTQYF
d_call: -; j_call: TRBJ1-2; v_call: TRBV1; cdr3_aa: CTSSPSEVGEDGYTF
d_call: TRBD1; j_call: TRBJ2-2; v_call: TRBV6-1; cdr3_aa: CASKGQANTGELFF
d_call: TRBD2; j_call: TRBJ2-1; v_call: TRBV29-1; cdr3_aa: CSVVEGTSGRNPYDEQFF
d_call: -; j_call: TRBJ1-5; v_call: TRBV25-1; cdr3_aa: CASNYGNQPQHF
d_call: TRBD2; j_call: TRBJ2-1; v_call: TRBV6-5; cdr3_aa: CASSRSTSGSGEQFF
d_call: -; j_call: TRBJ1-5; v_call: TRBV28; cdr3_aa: CASSDNTDRFRPQHF
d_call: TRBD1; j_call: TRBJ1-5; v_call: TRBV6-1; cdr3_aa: CASSRQGSSNQPQHF
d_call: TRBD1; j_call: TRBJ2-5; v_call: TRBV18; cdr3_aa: CASSPEGTGGAETQYF
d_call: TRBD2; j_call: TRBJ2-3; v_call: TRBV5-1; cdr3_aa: CASSREGLRTDTQYF
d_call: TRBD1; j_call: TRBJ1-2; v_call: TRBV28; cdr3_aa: CASTITGGLNYGYTF
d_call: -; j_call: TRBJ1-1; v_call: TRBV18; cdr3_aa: CASSPRLTLNTEAFF
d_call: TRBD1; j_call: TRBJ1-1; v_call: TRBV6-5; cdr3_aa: CASSYSGQGNTEAFF
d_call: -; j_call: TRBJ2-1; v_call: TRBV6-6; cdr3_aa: CASSLGPGGNEQFF
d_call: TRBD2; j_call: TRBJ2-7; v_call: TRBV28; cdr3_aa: CASSSRGTRRNEQYF